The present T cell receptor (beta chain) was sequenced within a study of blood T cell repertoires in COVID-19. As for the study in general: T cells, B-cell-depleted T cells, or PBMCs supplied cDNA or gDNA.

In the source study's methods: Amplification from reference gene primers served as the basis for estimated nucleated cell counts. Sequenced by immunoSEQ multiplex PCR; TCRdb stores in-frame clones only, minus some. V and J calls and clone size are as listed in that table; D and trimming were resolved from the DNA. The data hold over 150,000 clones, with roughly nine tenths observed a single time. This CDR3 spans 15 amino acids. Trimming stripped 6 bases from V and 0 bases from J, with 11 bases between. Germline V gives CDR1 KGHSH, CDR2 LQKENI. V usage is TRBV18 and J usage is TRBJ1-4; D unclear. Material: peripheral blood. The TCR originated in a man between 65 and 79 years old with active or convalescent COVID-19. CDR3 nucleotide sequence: TGTGCCAGCTCGCGGTCCGTTGCAACTAATGAAAAACTGTTTTTT. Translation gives CASSRSVATNEKLFF. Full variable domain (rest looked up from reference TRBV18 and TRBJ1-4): NAGVMQNPRHLVRRRGQEARLRCSPMKGHSHVYWYRQLPEEGLKFMVYLQKENIIDESGMPKERFSAEFPKEGPSILRIQQVVRGDSAAYFCASSRSVATNEKLFFGSGTQLSVL.